The present T cell receptor beta chain was sequenced within a study of molecular identifiers for immune sequencing clone quantification. As for the study in general: Replicates involved a five-way split of RNA from 20,000 or 100,000 naive CD8 cells, with sequencing of four.

The V gene's germline CDR1 is MNHEY and CDR2 SMNVEV (reference sequence). The ends were cut back, 4 bases at V and 4 bases at J, with 10 bases in the middle. The CDR3 is 13 amino acids. Libraries of bulk TCR were made by previously described methods (with listed TCR primers). MiXCR, applied by TCRdb to the PCR reads, yields one record per CDR3 protein. The repertoire holds under 800,000 distinct CDR3 sequences, with roughly 27% as singletons. Study findings and constraints: Clones of above 20 RNA copies carried over 98% of effector molecules; in naive cells they carried under 1%.

This clonotype was observed a few times. What it binds is unknown. Sorting defined naive CD8 T cells as CD8+CD4-CCR7+CD45RA+. The receptor's source is a human donor in good health. Some libraries in this study had Jurkat cell RNA spiked in. The chain couples TRBV27 to TRBJ1-2, with no clear D. Specimen: naive CD8+ T cells from blood, with Jurkat cell RNA spiked in. Subset denoted: FACS-sorted CD8+CD4-CCR7+CD45RA+ naive T cells. The CDR3 loop is CASSSNPVYGYTF. The CDR3 coding sequence is TGTGCCAGCAGTTCCAACCCTGTCTATGGCTACACCTTC.